The sample holds many counts of the clone carrying this TCR beta chain. Its antigen is not identified. These data originate in a study of T cell repertoires in cytomegalovirus infection. Study as a whole: In the study, CMV epitopes included recently identified HLA-C-restricted and well-studied HLA-B-restricted ones.

Broader study findings: Predominance within the ex vivo response was attributable to HLA-C-restricted CMV-specific TCR beta clonotypes.

TCRdb recomputed calls from the reads with MiXCR, one row per CDR3 protein. The table has approximately 990,000 distinct CDR3 sequences, around 32% seen once. This CDR3 region has 14 residues. Per germline, CDR1 SGHVS and CDR2 FNYEAQ. V was cut by 6 bases and J by 2 bases, with 14 bases left in between. The chain has TRBV7-6 and TRBJ2-7; D may correspond to TRBD1 or TRBD2 (5 bases each). This receptor was obtained from a human donor in good health (CMV status not recorded). Some clones in this sample may be carry-over from other donors' samples. The sequencing here drew on cultured CD8+ T cells from PBMCs, taken from culture after CMV antigen stimulation. The CDR3 DNA is TGTGCCAGCAGTGGGAGTTTGGGGGCCTACGAGCAGTACGTC. Protein sequence: CASSGSLGAYEQYV.